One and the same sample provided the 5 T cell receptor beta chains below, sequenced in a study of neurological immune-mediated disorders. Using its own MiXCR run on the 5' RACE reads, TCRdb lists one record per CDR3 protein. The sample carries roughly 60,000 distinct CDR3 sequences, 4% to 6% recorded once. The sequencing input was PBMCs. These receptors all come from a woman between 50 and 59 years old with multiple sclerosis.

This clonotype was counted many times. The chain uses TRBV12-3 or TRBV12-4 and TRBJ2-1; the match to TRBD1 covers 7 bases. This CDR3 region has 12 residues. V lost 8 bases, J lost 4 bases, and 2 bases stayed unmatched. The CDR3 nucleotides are TGTGCCAGCTCGACAGGGTACAATGAGCAGTTCTTC. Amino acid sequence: CASSTGYNEQFF.

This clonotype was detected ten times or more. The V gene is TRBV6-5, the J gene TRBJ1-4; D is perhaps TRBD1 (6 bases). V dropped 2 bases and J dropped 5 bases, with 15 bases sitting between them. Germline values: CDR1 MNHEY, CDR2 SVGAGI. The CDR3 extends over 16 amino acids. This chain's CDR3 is CASSYRGAGLNEKLFF. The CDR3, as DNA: TGTGCCAGCAGTTACCGGGGGGCAGGGCTAAATGAAAAACTGTTTTTT.

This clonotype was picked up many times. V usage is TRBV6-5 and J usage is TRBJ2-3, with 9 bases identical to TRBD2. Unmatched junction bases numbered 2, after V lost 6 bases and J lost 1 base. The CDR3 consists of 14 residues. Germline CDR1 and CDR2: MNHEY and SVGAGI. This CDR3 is CASRIAGGTDTQYF. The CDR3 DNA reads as TGTGCCAGCAGAATAGCGGGGGGCACAGATACGCAGTATTTT.

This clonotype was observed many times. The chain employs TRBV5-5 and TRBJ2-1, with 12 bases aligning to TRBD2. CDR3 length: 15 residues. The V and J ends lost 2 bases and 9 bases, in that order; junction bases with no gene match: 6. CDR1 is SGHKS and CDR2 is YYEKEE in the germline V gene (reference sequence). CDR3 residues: CASSFSSGGASEQFF. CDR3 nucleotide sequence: TGTGCCAGCAGCTTCTCTAGCGGGGGGGCCAGTGAGCAGTTCTTC.

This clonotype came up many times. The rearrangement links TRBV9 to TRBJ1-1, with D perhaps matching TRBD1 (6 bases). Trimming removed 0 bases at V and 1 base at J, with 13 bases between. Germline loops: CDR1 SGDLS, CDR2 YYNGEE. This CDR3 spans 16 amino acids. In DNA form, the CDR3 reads TGTGCCAGCAGCGTAGCTCCAGGACAGAAGAACACTGAAGCTTTCTTT. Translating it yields CASSVAPGQKNTEAFF.